The rows below give T cell receptor beta chains drawn from one sample of a study of post-analysis software for immune sequencing data. TCRdb itself ran the PCR reads through MiXCR, one entry per CDR3 protein. The table has around 260,000 distinct CDR3 sequences, 36% seen once. The specimen was blood. These receptors were taken from a girl aged 10 to 17 with multiple sclerosis. The CDR3 runs from the conserved cysteine through the conserved F or W. Clone size is stated in some rows and not others, as once, few, many or a class when expanded.

size	V	J	CDR3
once	TRBV5-1	TRBJ2-1	CASSGRTTSSHNEQFF
many	TRBV29-1	TRBJ2-1	CSVEVGGLYNEQFF
many	TRBV27	TRBJ2-1	CASLAGGSSYNEQFF
many	TRBV6-5	TRBJ2-1	CASSPRFWRERDEQFF
many	TRBV4-1	TRBJ2-5	CASSSLAGGFQETQYF
many	TRBV3-1	TRBJ2-1	CVSSLQGDNEQFF
few	TRBV30	TRBJ2-5	CAWSVRGEETQYF
.	TRBV20-1	TRBJ2-5	CSAQQAAPTETQYF
.	TRBV11-2	TRBJ1-1	CASSLGAVNTEAFF
many	TRBV12-3/TRBV12-4	TRBJ1-5	CASSLARGQPQHF
few	TRBV28	TRBJ2-2	CASTPGSSEGELFF
many	TRBV20-1	TRBJ2-1	CSARGQGTALRSDEQFF
.	TRBV15	TRBJ2-1	CATSRGRHNEQFF
many	TRBV10-3	TRBJ2-5	CAISGDGKETQYF
.	TRBV6-2/TRBV6-3	TRBJ2-1	CASGLLAGGYNEQFF
many	TRBV20-1	TRBJ1-2	CSATGQGNYGYTF
.	TRBV12-3/TRBV12-4	TRBJ2-7	CASSLPQGSYEQYF
.	TRBV27	TRBJ2-1	CASSLGTGHYEQFF
.	TRBV20-1	TRBJ2-5	CSARSLAEQYF
.	TRBV5-1	TRBJ1-4	CASSPDRANEKRFF
many	TRBV29-1	TRBJ2-1	CSVDLAGRNEQFF
.	TRBV2	TRBJ2-2	CASSTTGELFF
many	TRBV20-1	TRBJ2-3	CSASPPEFAQYF
many	TRBV4-2	TRBJ2-1	CASSQLGLAGGRLSNEQFF
many	TRBV4-1	TRBJ1-2	CASTLTTMIEPNYGYTF
.	TRBV6-5	TRBJ1-2	CASNLRGPSRGGYTF
many	TRBV27	TRBJ1-2	CASSPGGWYGYTF
.	TRBV5-1	TRBJ1-4	CASSIPSDRVRPAEKLFF
.	TRBV20-1	.	CSAVAPGTRDETQYF
.	TRBV29-1	TRBJ1-2	CSVSNTGYDGYTF
.	TRBV20-1	TRBJ2-7	CSASGGRAGDEQYF
once	TRBV18	TRBJ2-7	CASSAGGSYEQYF
few	TRBV5-1	TRBJ1-5	CASSLETGVNQPQHF
many	TRBV5-1	TRBJ1-1	CASSLAAGPGTEAFF
few	TRBV7-9	TRBJ1-1	CASSPGRSEAFF
many	TRBV5-1	TRBJ2-5	CASSPVSGSQETQYF
.	TRBV7-9	TRBJ1-6	CANSPGPDNSPLHF
many	TRBV6-6	TRBJ2-6	CASSSPASSGANVLTF
.	TRBV7-9	TRBJ2-1	CASSLGGLAGGYNEQFF